Listed here are 27 T cell receptor beta chains from one sample, sequenced in a study of OX40 agonist ivuxolimab in advanced cancers. The protocol was immunoSEQ multiplex PCR, while the TCRdb copy is restricted to in-frame clones and leaves out a portion. The sample holds around 82,000 clones, more than 75% seen once. This material consisted of CD4+ or CD8+ T cells sorted from blood, taken in a trial of the OX40 agonist ivuxolimab. The source of these receptors is an adult with an advanced solid tumor such as melanoma, head and neck, liver or kidney cancer.

The chain employs TRBV19 and TRBJ1-1; TRBD1 matches at 7 bases. The CDR3 spans 14 residues. Germline loops: CDR1 LNHDA, CDR2 SQIVND (reference sequence). The V and J ends lost 6 bases and 2 bases, in that order; junction bases with no gene match: 6. The CDR3 reads CASRAGGYNTEAFF. Written as DNA, the CDR3 is TGTGCCAGTAGGGCAGGGGGTTACAACACTGAAGCTTTCTTT.

The chain is built from TRBV2 and TRBJ2-1; D not resolved. The germline CDR1 and CDR2 sequences are SNHLY and FYNNEI. V lost 4 bases and J lost 5, with 15 bases in between. This CDR3 region has 15 residues. This chain's CDR3 is CASSASGWADNEQFF. As DNA, the CDR3 is TGTGCCAGCAGTGCCTCTGGCTGGGCAGACAATGAGCAGTTCTTC.

This chain connects TRBV7-3 to TRBJ2-5; a weak D match, TRBD2 (7 bases). The length of the CDR3 is 16 residues. CDR1 is SGHTA, CDR2 FQGTGA, per germline. Trimming removed 5 bases from V and 3 bases from J, with 19 bases in between. The CDR3: CASSPRGGAGEETQYF. The CDR3 region has the DNA TGTGCCAGCAGCCCCCGTGGGGGGGCGGGCGAAGAGACCCAGTACTTC.

In nucleotides, the CDR3 is TGTGCCAGCAGCCAAGGGACAGGGAAGGACTATGGCTACACCTTC. This encodes CASSQGTGKDYGYTF. The rearrangement uses TRBV4-2 and TRBJ1-2; 8 nucleotides match TRBD1. The CDR3 extends over 15 amino acids. Germline CDR1 reads LGHNA; CDR2 reads YNFKEQ. The V and J ends lost 1 base and 3 bases, in that order; junction bases with no gene match: 4.

The CDR3 DNA sequence: TGTGCCAGCTCAACAGGGAACTATGGCTACACCTTC. Translation gives CASSTGNYGYTF. This sequence joins TRBV25-1 and TRBJ1-2, with D tentatively TRBD1 (6 bases). V shed 8 bases and J shed 2 bases, with 9 bases lying between them. Germline V lookup: CDR1 MGHDK, CDR2 SYGVNS. The CDR3 covers 12 residues.

This clone was detected a few times. CDR3 nucleotide sequence: TGTGCCAGCTCACCACGGTCGGGGGGCACTGAAGCTTTCTTT. Residues: CASSPRSGGTEAFF. V gene TRBV18 combines with J gene TRBJ1-1; the D gene is possibly TRBD1 (5 bases). From germline, CDR1 is KGHSH and CDR2 LQKENI. Trimming stripped 1 base from V and 4 bases from J, with 10 bases between. The CDR3 has 14 residues. The full variable domain, rest sourced from reference TRBV18 and TRBJ1-1, is NAGVMQNPRHLVRRRGQEARLRCSPMKGHSHVYWYRQLPEEGLKFMVYLQKENIIDESGMPKERFSAEFPKEGPSILRIQQVVRGDSAAYFCASSPRSGGTEAFFGQGTRLTVV.

The gene calls are TRBV7-9 and TRBJ2-7, with D possibly TRBD2 on 5 matching bases. The ends were cut back, 5 bases at V and 2 bases at J, with 19 bases in the middle. CDR1 SEHNR and CDR2 FQNEAQ come from the germline V gene (reference sequence). The CDR3 totals 16 residues. The CDR3 sequence is CASSNGVLGTAYEQYF. CDR3 sequence (DNA): TGTGCCAGCAGCAACGGGGTCCTAGGTACCGCCTACGAGCAGTACTTC.

V gene TRBV7-2 combines with J gene TRBJ2-7; 9 bases map to TRBD1. The germline V gene encodes CDR1 SGHTA and CDR2 FQGNSA. The length of the CDR3 is 14 residues. V trimming: 5 bases; J trimming: 3 bases; junction bases outside the gene matches: 5. CDR3 in amino acids: CASSPQTGGYEQYF. The CDR3 DNA follows: TGTGCCAGCAGCCCTCAGACAGGGGGCTACGAGCAGTACTTC.

The rearrangement links TRBV2 to TRBJ2-7; no firm D call. Trimming took off 8 bases at V and 2 bases at J, with 22 bases between the two ends. The CDR3 is 16 residues long. Germline V gene sequence: CDR1 SNHLY, CDR2 FYNNEI. This CDR3 is CASVYSRDFSTYEQYF. The CDR3, as DNA: TGTGCCAGCGTTTATAGTAGGGATTTTTCGACCTACGAGCAGTACTTC.

The rearrangement links TRBV2 to TRBJ2-7, with D possibly TRBD2 on 5 matching bases. The germline V gene has CDR1 SNHLY and CDR2 FYNNEI. CDR3 length equals 16 residues. The ends were cut back, 3 bases at V and 4 bases at J, with 19 bases in the middle. CDR3 DNA sequence: TGTGCCAGCAGTGATGCCACGGCGGGTACCGAGTACGAGCAGTACTTC. Encoded protein: CASSDATAGTEYEQYF.

This rearrangement joins TRBV6-5 to TRBJ1-5; D is unclear. This CDR3 is 15 amino acids long. The V end lost 2 bases, the J end lost 4 bases, and 12 bases lay between the germline ends. The germline V gene encodes CDR1 MNHEY and CDR2 SVGAGI. The CDR3 DNA follows: TGTGCCAGCAGTTACAGCAGCCTAACGAATCAGCCCCAGCATTTT. Amino acid sequence: CASSYSSLTNQPQHF.

For this clone: Likely a read error: the CDR3 ends without its conserved phenylalanine or tryptophan. This sequence joins TRBV6-5 and TRBJ1-6; D is ambiguous. CDR3 length: 13 residues. Germline values: CDR1 MNHEY, CDR2 SVGAGI. V shed 4 bases and J shed 7 bases, with 8 bases lying between them. In nucleotides, the CDR3 is TGTGCCAGCAGTTTAGGTCCCAATTCACCCCTCCACCTT. Protein sequence: CASSLGPNSPLHL.

The rearrangement links TRBV5-4 to TRBJ2-3; 8 bases align to TRBD2. J was trimmed by 6 bases and V by 4 bases; bases with no gene match: 7. The germline gives CDR1 SGHNT, CDR2 YYREEE (reference sequence). This CDR3 is built from 14 residues. This CDR3 is CASSRAGARDTQYF. DNA for the CDR3: TGTGCCAGCAGCCGAGCGGGGGCAAGGGATACGCAGTATTTT.

The chain is built from TRBV5-1 and TRBJ1-6; TRBD1 might be the D (6 bases). Looked up from germline, CDR1 is SGHRS and CDR2 is YFSETQ. V was shortened by 0 bases and J by 8 bases, with 12 bases between the two germline ends. CDR3 length: 15 residues. The CDR3 DNA reads TGCGCCAGCAGCTTGGCCGAAAGGGGGGATTCACCCCTCCACTTT. This translates into CASSLAERGDSPLHF.

This chain uses TRBV5-4 with TRBJ2-7, with 12 positions matching TRBD1. The CDR3 has 17 residues. J was trimmed by 3 bases and V by 4 bases; bases with no gene match: 11. The germline V gene encodes CDR1 SGHNT and CDR2 YYREEE (reference sequence). The CDR3 reads CASSPGTGGPEGYEQYF. The CDR3 DNA reads as TGTGCCAGCAGCCCCGGGACAGGGGGCCCCGAGGGCTACGAGCAGTACTTC.

Only one count was recorded for this clone. The gene calls are TRBV2 and TRBJ2-3, with a possible D match to TRBD1 (6 bases). This CDR3 spans 18 amino acids. The V and J ends lost 5 bases and 3 bases respectively, with 24 bases between them. Germline lookup yields CDR1 SNHLY and CDR2 FYNNEI. CDR3 residues: CASSTKFGTYTFTDTQYF. In DNA form, the CDR3 reads TGTGCCAGCAGTACAAAATTCGGGACATACACCTTTACAGATACGCAGTATTTT.

The genes are TRBV6-6 and TRBJ2-2, with a possible D match to TRBD2 (6 bases). The CDR3 has 16 amino acids. Germline assignment: CDR1 MNHNY and CDR2 SVGAGI (reference sequence). V was clipped by 1 base and J by 1 base, with 10 bases between them. Written as DNA, the CDR3 is TGTGCCAGCAGTTACTGGGTGGGGGGGAACACCGGGGAGCTGTTTTTT. Amino acid sequence: CASSYWVGGNTGELFF.

The V and J genes are TRBV10-3 and TRBJ1-2; tentative D call: TRBD1 (6 bases). Germline V gene lookup returns CDR1 ENHRY and CDR2 SYGVKD. The V end lost 6 bases, the J end lost 2 bases, and 16 bases lay between the germline ends. The CDR3 covers 15 residues. CDR3 nucleotides: TGTGCCATCAGGGGATCCGAACAGGGAAACTATGGCTACACCTTC. Translation: CAIRGSEQGNYGYTF.

Concerning this clone: Without the conserved terminal phenylalanine or tryptophan, this CDR3 likely stems from a read error. V and J are TRBV6-1 and TRBJ1-6; the D is unclear. Trimming removed 2 bases from V and 1 base from J, with 9 bases in between. The CDR3 loop spans 16 amino acids. The germline V gene encodes CDR1 MNHNS and CDR2 SASEGT. The CDR3 here is CASSEYYGSYNSPLHL. In DNA, the CDR3 is TGTGCCAGCAGTGAATATTACGGATCCTATAATTCACCCCTCCACCTT.

This sequence joins TRBV2 and TRBJ1-3, with D hard to call. Germline loops: CDR1 SNHLY, CDR2 FYNNEI. V was shortened by 6 bases and J by 6 bases, with 9 bases between the two germline ends. CDR3 length equals 12 residues. The CDR3 DNA sequence: TGTGCCAGCAGGGAAAGGTTAAACACCATATATTTT. Translated: CASRERLNTIYF.

The chain joins TRBV14 to TRBJ1-1; perhaps TRBD1 as D (5 bases). The V and J ends lost 3 bases and 1 base respectively, with 15 bases between them. This CDR3 has 16 amino acids. Per the germline V gene, CDR1 is SGHDN and CDR2 is FVKESK. The CDR3 here is CASSHRDGWGNTEAFF. The CDR3 DNA reads TGTGCCAGCAGCCACAGGGACGGTTGGGGGAACACTGAAGCTTTCTTT.

The chain joins TRBV6-6 to TRBJ2-1; TRBD1 aligns across 7 bases. Germline trimming cut 3 bases from V and 4 bases from J; bases unmatched to any gene: 3. Germline CDR1 is MNHNY and CDR2 is SVGAGI (reference sequence). The CDR3 totals 14 residues. Here the CDR3 reads CASSYTGVYNEQFF. Written as DNA, the CDR3 is TGTGCCAGCAGTTATACAGGGGTTTACAATGAGCAGTTCTTC.

DNA of the CDR3: TGTGCCAGCAGCTTAGTGGGGGGGGCCACAGATACGCAGTATTTT. Amino acid sequence: CASSLVGGATDTQYF. The chain has TRBV7-2 and TRBJ2-3; possible D gene TRBD2, 7 bases. Trimming took 1 base from V and 2 from J, leaving 10 bases between them. The CDR3 consists of 15 residues. Germline CDR1 SGHTA, CDR2 FQGNSA.

The chain's CDR3 is CASGGGAANYGYTF. The CDR3 DNA is TGTGCCAGCGGAGGGGGGGCTGCTAACTATGGCTACACCTTC. This chain links TRBV6-1 with TRBJ1-2; D is possibly TRBD1 (6 bases). CDR1 and CDR2 (germline): MNHNS, SASEGT. Trimming removed 8 bases at V and 0 bases at J, with 13 bases between. CDR3 length: 14 amino acids.

This chain connects TRBV7-8 to TRBJ1-5; the D gene is possibly TRBD1 (5 bases). CDR1 is SGHVS and CDR2 is FQNEAQ in the germline V gene. V lost 6 bases to trimming and J lost 1 base, with 13 bases between them. This CDR3 comprises 15 residues. The CDR3 nucleotides read TGTGCCAGCAGTAGCAGGGAGCGGAGCAATCAGCCCCAGCATTTT. Translation: CASSSRERSNQPQHF.

V and J are TRBV2 and TRBJ2-3; TRBD1 matches 8 bases. Germline CDR1 SNHLY, CDR2 FYNNEI. The CDR3 totals 14 residues. The V gene end was trimmed by 7 bases and the J gene end by 0 bases; junction bases not matched to a gene: 3. Here the CDR3 reads CASTGDRSTDTQYF. Written as DNA, the CDR3 is TGTGCCAGCACAGGGGACAGGAGCACAGATACGCAGTATTTT. The full variable domain, with the rest looked up from reference TRBV2 and TRBJ2-3, is EPEVTQTPSHQVTQMGQEVILRCVPISNHLYFYWYRQILGQKVEFLVSFYNNEISEKSEIFDDQFSVERPDGSNFTLKIRSTKLEDSAMYFCASTGDRSTDTQYFGPGTRLTVL.

The V and J genes are TRBV5-4 and TRBJ1-2; D gene unclear. Germline values: CDR1 SGHNT, CDR2 YYREEE (reference sequence). The CDR3 extends over 13 amino acids. Trimming took 4 bases from V and 4 from J, leaving 11 bases between them. In DNA form, the CDR3 reads TGTGCCAGCAGCGGCGGTGGGTTCTATGGCTACACCTTC. This codes for CASSGGGFYGYTF.